The 11 T cell receptor beta chains below come from one sample, sequenced in a study of T cell responses to AZD1222 COVID-19 vaccine. The assay was immunoSEQ multiplex PCR, and TCRdb's table has in-frame clones only and misses some. The sample has 50,000 to 65,000 clones; 90% to 95% are singletons. The sequencing used peripheral blood, collected 28 days after the second dose of the MenACWY control vaccine. All receptors come from an adult who received the MenACWY meningococcal vaccine as a control.

The chain carries TRBV20-1 and TRBJ2-7; no clear D gene. Trimming stripped 7 bases from V and 0 bases from J, with 7 bases between. CDR3 length: 11 amino acids. CDR1 is DFQATT, CDR2 SNEGSKA, per germline (reference sequence). DNA of the CDR3: TGCAGTGTCGCGTCCTCCTACGAGCAGTACTTC. Translation: CSVASSYEQYF.

DNA for the CDR3: TGTGCCAGTAGTTGGTGGGAAGAGGGCAATCAGCCCCAGCATTTT. This encodes CASSWWEEGNQPQHF. This chain joins TRBV19 and TRBJ1-5; D gene unclear. The length of the CDR3 is 15 residues. Germline V CDR1 and CDR2: LNHDA, SQIVND (reference sequence). Between the trimmed V and J ends, which lost 5 bases and 2 bases, there was a span of 13 bases.

V and J are TRBV12-3 or TRBV12-4 and TRBJ1-1; D remains unclear. This CDR3 is built from 12 residues. V gave up 8 bases and J gave up 4 bases, with 11 bases separating them. As DNA, the CDR3 is TGTGCCAGCGCCCGGTTGGGCACTGAAGCTTTCTTT. This codes for CASARLGTEAFF.

The chain joins TRBV15 to TRBJ1-2, with D possibly TRBD1 on 5 matching bases. This CDR3 is 18 amino acids long. CDR1 is LNHNV and CDR2 is YYDKDF in the germline V gene (reference sequence). Trimming shortened V by 0 bases and J by 5 bases, and 22 bases separated the two germline ends. The CDR3, as DNA: TGTGCCACCAGCAGAGATATTGGGACGGACACGTGGAGGTATGGCTACACCTTC. Protein sequence: CATSRDIGTDTWRYGYTF.

The J gene is TRBJ1-4, the V gene TRBV19, with 7 nucleotides matching TRBD1. This CDR3 contains 16 residues. Germline V gives CDR1 LNHDA, CDR2 SQIVND (reference sequence). Trimming removed 5 bases from V and 11 bases from J; junction bases left unmatched: 17. The CDR3 region is CASSGRHRDTGQKLFF. In DNA form, the CDR3 reads TGTGCCAGTAGTGGGCGACACCGGGACACGGGACAGAAACTGTTTTTT.

On this clone itself: Other DNA sequences from this sample encode an identical CDR3 as well. V usage is TRBV12-3 or TRBV12-4 and J usage is TRBJ1-4; D is unresolved. V dropped 3 bases and J dropped 7 bases, with 3 bases sitting between them. The CDR3 is made up of 11 amino acids. Here the CDR3 reads CASSFGEKLFF. CDR3 nucleotide sequence: TGTGCCAGCAGTTTCGGTGAAAAACTGTTTTTT.

The chain couples TRBV19 to TRBJ2-1, with 10 bases fitting TRBD1. Germline V gene data show CDR1 as LNHDA and CDR2 as SQIVND (reference sequence). The CDR3 is 19 residues long. J was trimmed by 0 bases and V by 7 bases; bases with no gene match: 15. The CDR3 sequence: CASTGKAGTGESSYNEQFF. Here the CDR3 DNA reads TGTGCCAGTACCGGAAAGGCCGGGACAGGGGAGAGCTCCTACAATGAGCAGTTCTTC.

The V and J genes are TRBV6-2 or TRBV6-3 and TRBJ2-7, with D uncertain. CDR1 and CDR2 from the germline V gene are MNHEY and SVGEGT. The V end lost 3 bases, the J end lost 2 bases, and 14 bases lay between the germline ends. This CDR3 is 15 amino acids long. The CDR3 here is CASSYNGPTPYEQYF. CDR3 coding DNA: TGTGCCAGCAGTTATAACGGCCCGACCCCCTACGAGCAGTACTTC.

The chain is built from TRBV5-1 and TRBJ1-2; D is possibly TRBD1 (6 bases). The germline V gene has CDR1 SGHRS and CDR2 YFSETQ. The CDR3 totals 14 residues. V lost 4 bases, J lost 0 bases, and 10 bases lay in between. CDR3 amino acids: CASSPGQTNYGYTF. CDR3 DNA: TGCGCCAGCAGCCCGGGACAAACTAACTATGGCTACACCTTC.

In this sample, this clone turned up a few times. V usage is TRBV9 and J usage is TRBJ1-6; unclear D gene. The germline V and J ends were trimmed by 4 bases and 6 bases, with 8 bases remaining between them. The germline V gene encodes CDR1 SGDLS and CDR2 YYNGEE. CDR3 length: 13 amino acids. This CDR3 is CASSQDFNSPLHF. The CDR3 region has the DNA TGTGCCAGCAGCCAGGACTTTAATTCACCCCTCCACTTT.

This clone occurred once. The chain is built from TRBV5-6 and TRBJ2-5, with D unclear. Germline lookup yields CDR1 SGHDT and CDR2 YYEEEE. This CDR3 comprises 12 residues. Trimming pared 3 bases from V and 5 bases from J, leaving 8 bases between. The CDR3 bases are TGTGCCAGCAGCTGGGTTCGGGAGACCCAGTACTTC. This translates into CASSWVRETQYF.